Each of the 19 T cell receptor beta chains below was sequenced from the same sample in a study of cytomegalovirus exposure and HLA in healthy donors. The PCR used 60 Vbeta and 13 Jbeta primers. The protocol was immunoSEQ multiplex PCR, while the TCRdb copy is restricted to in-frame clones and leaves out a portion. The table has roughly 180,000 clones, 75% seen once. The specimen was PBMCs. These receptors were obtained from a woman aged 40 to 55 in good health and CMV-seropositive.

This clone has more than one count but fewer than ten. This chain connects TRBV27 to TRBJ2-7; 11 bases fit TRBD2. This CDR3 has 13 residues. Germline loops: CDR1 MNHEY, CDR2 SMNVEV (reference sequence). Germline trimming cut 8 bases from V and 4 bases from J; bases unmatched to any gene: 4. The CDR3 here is CASGLAGGYEQYF. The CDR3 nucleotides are TGTGCCAGCGGGCTAGCGGGAGGTTACGAGCAGTACTTC.

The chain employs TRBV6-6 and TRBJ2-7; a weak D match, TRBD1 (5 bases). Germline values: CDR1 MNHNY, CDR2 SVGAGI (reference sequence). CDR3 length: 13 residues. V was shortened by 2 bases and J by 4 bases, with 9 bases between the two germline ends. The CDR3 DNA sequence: TGTGCCAGCAGTTACGACAGAGCTTACGAGCAGTACTTC. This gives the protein CASSYDRAYEQYF.

The CDR3 DNA reads TGTGCCAGCAGTTCCCGGGAGTATAACTATGGCTACACCTTC. As protein: CASSSREYNYGYTF. The chain links TRBV28 to TRBJ1-2; D is uncertain. CDR1 MDHEN and CDR2 SYDVKM come from the germline V gene. The V gene lost 4 bases and the J gene lost 1 base, with 10 bases spanning the gap. The CDR3 contains 14 residues.

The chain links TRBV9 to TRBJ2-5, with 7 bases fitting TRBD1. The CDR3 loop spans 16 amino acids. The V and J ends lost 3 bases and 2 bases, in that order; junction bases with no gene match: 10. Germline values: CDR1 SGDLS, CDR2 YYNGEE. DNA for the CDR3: TGTGCCAGCAGCGAGAGACAGGGTCTATTTCAAGAGACCCAGTACTTC. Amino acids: CASSERQGLFQETQYF.

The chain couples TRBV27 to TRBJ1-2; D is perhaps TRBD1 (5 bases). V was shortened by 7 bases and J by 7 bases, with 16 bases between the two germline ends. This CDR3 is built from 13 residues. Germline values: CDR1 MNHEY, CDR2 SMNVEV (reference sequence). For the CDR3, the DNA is TGTGCCAGCAAACAGATAAGGGGTGGTGGCTACACCTTC. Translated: CASKQIRGGGYTF.

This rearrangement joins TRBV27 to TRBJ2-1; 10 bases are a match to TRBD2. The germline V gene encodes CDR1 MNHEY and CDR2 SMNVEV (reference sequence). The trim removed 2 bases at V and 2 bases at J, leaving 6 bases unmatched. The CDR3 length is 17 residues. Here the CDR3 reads CASSLEGLAFTYNEQFF. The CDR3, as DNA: TGTGCCAGCAGTTTAGAGGGACTAGCGTTTACCTACAATGAGCAGTTCTTC.

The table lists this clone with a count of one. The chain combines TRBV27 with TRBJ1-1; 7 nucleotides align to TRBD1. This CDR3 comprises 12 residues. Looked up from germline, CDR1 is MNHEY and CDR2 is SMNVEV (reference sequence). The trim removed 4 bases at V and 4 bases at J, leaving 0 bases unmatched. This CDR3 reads CASSYRGTEAFF. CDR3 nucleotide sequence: TGTGCCAGCAGTTACAGGGGCACTGAAGCTTTCTTT.

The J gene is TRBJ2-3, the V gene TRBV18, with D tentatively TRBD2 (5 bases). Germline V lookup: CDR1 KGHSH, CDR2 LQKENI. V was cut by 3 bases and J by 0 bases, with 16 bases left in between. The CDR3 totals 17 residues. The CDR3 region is CASSPILGAVSTDTQYF. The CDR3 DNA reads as TGTGCCAGCTCACCGATCCTTGGAGCGGTCAGCACAGATACGCAGTATTTT.

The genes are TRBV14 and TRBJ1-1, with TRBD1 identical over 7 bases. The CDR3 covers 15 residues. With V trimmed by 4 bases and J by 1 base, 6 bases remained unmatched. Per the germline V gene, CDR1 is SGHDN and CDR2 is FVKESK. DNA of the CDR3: TGTGCCAGCAGCCCCTTCCGACAGGGGAACACTGAAGCTTTCTTT. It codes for CASSPFRQGNTEAFF.

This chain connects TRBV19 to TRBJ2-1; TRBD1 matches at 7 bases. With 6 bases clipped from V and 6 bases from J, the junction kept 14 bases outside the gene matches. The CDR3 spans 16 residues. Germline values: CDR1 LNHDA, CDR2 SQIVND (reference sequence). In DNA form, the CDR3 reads TGTGCCAGTAGAAACAGGGGAAGAAGCGTTCGCAATGAGCAGTTCTTC. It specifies CASRNRGRSVRNEQFF. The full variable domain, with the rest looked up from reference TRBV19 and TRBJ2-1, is DGGITQSPKYLFRKEGQNVTLSCEQNLNHDAMYWYRQDPGQGLRLIYYSQIVNDFQKGDIAEGYSVSREKKESFPLTVTSAQKNPTAFYLCASRNRGRSVRNEQFFGPGTRLTVL.

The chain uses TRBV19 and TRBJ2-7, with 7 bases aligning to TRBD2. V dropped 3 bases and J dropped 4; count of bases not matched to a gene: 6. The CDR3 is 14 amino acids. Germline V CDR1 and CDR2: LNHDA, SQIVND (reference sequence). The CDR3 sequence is CASSMRLAAYEQYF. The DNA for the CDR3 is TGTGCCAGTAGTATGAGGCTAGCGGCGTACGAGCAGTACTTC.

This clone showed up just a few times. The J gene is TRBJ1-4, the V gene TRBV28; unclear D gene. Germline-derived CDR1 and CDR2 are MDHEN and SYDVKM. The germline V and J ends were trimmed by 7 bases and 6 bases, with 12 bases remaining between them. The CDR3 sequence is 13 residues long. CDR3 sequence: CASKLGGDEKLFF. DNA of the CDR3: TGTGCCAGCAAACTGGGCGGGGATGAAAAACTGTTTTTT.

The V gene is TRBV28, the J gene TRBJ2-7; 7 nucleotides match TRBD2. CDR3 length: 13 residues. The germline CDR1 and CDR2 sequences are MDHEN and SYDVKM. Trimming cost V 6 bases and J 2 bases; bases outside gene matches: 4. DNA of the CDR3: TGTGCCAGCAGAACTAGCGCAGCCTACGAGCAGTACTTC. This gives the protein CASRTSAAYEQYF.

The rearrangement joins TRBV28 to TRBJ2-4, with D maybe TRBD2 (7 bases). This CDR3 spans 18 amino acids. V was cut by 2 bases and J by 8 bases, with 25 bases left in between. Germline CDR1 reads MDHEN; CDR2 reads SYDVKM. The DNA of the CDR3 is TGTGCCAGCAGTTTAAGGGGGGGTCGGACAACGGGTTGGGACATTCAGTACTTC. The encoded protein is CASSLRGGRTTGWDIQYF.

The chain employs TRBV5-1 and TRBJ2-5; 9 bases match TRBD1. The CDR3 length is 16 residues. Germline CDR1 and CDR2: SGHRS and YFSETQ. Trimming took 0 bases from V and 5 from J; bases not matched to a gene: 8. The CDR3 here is CASSLEPGQGYETQYF. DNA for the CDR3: TGCGCCAGCAGCTTGGAACCGGGACAGGGCTATGAGACCCAGTACTTC. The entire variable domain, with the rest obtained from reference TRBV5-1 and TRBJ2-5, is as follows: KAGVTQTPRYLIKTRGQQVTLSCSPISGHRSVSWYQQTPGQGLQFLFEYFSETQRNKGNFPGRFSGRQFSNSRSEMNVSTLELGDSALYLCASSLEPGQGYETQYFGPGTRLLVL.

CDR3 sequence: CASSPGQGQAFF. CDR3 in DNA: TGCGCCAGCAGCCCCGGACAGGGGCAAGCTTTCTTT. The chain is built from TRBV5-1 and TRBJ1-1, with 9 positions matching TRBD1. This CDR3 region has 12 residues. Germline CDR1 reads SGHRS; CDR2 reads YFSETQ. The junction had 4 bases not matched to a gene; V was cut back by 4 bases and J by 9 bases.

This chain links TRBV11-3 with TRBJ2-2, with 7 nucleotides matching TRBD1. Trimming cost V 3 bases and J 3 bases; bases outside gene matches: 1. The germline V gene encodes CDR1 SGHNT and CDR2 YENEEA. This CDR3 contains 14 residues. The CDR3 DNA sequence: TGTGCCAGCAGCTTCACAGGGGACACCGGGGAGCTGTTTTTT. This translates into CASSFTGDTGELFF.

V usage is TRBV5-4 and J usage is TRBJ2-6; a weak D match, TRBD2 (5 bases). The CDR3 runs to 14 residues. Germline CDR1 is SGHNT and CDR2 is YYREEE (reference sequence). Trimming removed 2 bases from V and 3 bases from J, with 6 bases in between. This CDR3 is CASSLEGGANVLTF. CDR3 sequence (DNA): TGTGCCAGCAGCTTAGAGGGTGGGGCCAACGTCCTGACTTTC.

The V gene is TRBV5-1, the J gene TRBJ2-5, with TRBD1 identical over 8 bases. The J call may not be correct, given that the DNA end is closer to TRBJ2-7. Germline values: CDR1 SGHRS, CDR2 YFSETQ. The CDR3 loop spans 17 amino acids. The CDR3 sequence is CASSLARQGMSAYEQYF. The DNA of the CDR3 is TGCGCCAGCAGCTTGGCTAGACAGGGGATGTCCGCCTACGAGCAGTACTTC.